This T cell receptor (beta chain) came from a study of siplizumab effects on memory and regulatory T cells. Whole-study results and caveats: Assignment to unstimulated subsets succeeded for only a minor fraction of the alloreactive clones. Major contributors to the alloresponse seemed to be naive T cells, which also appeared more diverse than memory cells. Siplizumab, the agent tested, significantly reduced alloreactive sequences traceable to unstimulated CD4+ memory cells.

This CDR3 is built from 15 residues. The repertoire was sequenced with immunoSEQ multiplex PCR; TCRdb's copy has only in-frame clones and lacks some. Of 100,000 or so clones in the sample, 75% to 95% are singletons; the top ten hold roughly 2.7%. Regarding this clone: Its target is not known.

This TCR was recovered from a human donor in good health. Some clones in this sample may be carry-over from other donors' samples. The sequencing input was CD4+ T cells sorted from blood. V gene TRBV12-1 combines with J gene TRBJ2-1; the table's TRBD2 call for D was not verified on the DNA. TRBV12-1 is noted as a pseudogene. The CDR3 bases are TGTGCCAGCAGCTCCCGGGTAGCGGCCTACAATGAGCAGTTCTTC. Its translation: CASSSRVAAYNEQFF.